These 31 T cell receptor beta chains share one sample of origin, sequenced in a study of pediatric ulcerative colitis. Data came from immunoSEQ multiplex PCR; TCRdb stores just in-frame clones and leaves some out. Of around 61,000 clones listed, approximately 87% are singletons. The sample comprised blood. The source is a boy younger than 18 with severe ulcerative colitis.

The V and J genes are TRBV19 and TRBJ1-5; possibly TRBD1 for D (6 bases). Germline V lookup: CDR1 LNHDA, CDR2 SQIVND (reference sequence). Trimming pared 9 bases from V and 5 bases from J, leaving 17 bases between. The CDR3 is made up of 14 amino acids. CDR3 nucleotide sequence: TGTGCCAGCCCCTGGGGGCGCGAATATCAGCCCCAGCATTTT. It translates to CASPWGREYQPQHF.

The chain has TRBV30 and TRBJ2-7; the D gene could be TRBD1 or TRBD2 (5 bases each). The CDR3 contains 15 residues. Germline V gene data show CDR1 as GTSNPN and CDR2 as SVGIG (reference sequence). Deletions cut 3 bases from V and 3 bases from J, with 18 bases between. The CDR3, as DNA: TGTGCCTGGAGAGCCGGGGCTACACGAAACTACGAGCAGTACTTC. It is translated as CAWRAGATRNYEQYF.

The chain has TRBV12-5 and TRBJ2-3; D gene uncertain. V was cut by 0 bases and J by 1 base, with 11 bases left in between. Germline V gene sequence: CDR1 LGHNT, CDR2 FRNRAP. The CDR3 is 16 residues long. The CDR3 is CASGLVLNSGTDTQYF. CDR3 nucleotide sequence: TGTGCTAGTGGTTTGGTACTTAACAGCGGCACAGATACGCAGTATTTT. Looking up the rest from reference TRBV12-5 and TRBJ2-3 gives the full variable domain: DARVTQTPRHKVTEMGQEVTMRCQPILGHNTVFWYRQTMMQGLELLAYFRNRAPLDDSGMPKDRFSAEMPDATLATLKIQPSEPRDSAVYFCASGLVLNSGTDTQYFGPGTRLTVL.

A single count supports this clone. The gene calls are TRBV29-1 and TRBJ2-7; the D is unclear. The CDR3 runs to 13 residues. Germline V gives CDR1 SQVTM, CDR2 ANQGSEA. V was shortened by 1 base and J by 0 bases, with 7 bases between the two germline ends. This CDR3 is CSVEVDTSYEQYF. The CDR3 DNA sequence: TGCAGCGTTGAAGTCGATACCTCCTACGAGCAGTACTTC.

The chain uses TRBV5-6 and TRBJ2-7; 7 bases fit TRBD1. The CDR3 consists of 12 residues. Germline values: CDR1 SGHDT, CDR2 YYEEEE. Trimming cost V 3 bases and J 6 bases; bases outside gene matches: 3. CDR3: CASSSTGFEQYF. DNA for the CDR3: TGTGCCAGCAGCTCGACAGGGTTCGAGCAGTACTTC.

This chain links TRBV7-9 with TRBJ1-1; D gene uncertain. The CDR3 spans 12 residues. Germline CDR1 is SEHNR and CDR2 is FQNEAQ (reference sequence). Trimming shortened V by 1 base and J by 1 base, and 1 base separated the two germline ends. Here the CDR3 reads CASSLENTEAFF. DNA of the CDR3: TGTGCCAGCAGCTTAGAGAACACTGAAGCTTTCTTT. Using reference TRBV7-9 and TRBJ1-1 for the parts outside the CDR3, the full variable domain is DTGVSQNPRHKITKRGQNVTFRCDPISEHNRLYWYRQTLGQGPEFLTYFQNEAQLEKSRLLSDRFSAERPKGSFSTLEIQRTEQGDSAMYLCASSLENTEAFFGQGTRLTVV.

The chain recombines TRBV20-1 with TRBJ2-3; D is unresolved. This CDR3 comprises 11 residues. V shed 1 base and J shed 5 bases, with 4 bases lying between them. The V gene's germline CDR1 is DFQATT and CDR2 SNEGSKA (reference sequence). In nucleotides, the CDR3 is TGCAGTGCTAGAGCGGGAGATACGCAGTATTTT. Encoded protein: CSARAGDTQYF.

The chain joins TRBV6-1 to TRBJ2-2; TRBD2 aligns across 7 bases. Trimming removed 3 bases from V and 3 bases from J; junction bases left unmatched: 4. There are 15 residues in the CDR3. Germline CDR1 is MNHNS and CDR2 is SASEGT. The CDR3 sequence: CASSDGAGYTGELFF. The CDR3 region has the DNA TGTGCCAGCAGTGACGGAGCGGGATACACCGGGGAGCTGTTTTTT.

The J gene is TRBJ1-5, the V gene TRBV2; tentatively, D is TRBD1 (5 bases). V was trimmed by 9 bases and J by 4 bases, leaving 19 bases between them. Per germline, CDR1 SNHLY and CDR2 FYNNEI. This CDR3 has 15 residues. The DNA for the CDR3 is TGTGCCAGTTCCGCGGGACCTAAAGCGAATCAGCCCCAGCATTTT. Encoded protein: CASSAGPKANQPQHF.

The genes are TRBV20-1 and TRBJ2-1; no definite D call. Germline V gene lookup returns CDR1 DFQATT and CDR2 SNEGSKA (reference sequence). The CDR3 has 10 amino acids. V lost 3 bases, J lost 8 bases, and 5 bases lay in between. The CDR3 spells CSASLHEQFF. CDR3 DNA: TGCAGTGCTAGTCTCCATGAGCAGTTCTTC.

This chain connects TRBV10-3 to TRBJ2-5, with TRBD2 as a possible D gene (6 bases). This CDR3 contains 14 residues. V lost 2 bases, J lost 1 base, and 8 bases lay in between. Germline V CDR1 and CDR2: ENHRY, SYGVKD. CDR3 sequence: CAISEVSGQETQYF. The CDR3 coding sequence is TGTGCCATCAGTGAGGTTAGCGGCCAAGAGACCCAGTACTTC.

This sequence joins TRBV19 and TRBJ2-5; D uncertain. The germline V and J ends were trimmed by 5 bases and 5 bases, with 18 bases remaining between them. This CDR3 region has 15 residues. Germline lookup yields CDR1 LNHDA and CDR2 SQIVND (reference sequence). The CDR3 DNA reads TGTGCCAGTAGTGTATCAGTCCTTAGGCCGGAGACCCAGTACTTC. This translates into CASSVSVLRPETQYF.

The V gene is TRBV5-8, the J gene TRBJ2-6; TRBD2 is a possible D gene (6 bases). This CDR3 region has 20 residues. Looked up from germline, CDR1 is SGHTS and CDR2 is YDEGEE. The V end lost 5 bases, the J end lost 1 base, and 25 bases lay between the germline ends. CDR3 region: CASSLVSPGTEASGANVLTF. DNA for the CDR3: TGTGCCAGCAGTCTTGTGAGCCCCGGGACTGAAGCTTCTGGGGCCAACGTCCTGACTTTC.

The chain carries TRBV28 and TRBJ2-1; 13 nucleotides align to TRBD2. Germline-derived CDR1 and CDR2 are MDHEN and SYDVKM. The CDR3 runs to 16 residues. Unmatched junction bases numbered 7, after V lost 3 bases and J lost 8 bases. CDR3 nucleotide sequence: TGTGCCAGCAGTTTCGCGACTAGCGGGAGGTTAGATGAGCAGTTCTTC. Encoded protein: CASSFATSGRLDEQFF.

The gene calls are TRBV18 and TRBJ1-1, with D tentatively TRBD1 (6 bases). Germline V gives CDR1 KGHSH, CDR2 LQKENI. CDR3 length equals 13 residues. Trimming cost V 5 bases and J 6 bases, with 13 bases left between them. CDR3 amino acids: CASSWDIWAEAFF. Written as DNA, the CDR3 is TGTGCCAGCTCATGGGACATCTGGGCTGAAGCTTTCTTT.

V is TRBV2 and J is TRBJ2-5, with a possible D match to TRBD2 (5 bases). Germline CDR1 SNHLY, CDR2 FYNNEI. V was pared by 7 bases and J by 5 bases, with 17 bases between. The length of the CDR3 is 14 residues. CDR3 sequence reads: CASTPDEGGETQYF. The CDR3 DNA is TGTGCCAGCACCCCGGACGAGGGCGGGGAGACCCAGTACTTC.

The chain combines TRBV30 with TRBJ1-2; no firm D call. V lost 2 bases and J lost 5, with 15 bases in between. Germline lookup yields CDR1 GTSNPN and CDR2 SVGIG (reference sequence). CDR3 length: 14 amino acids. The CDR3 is CAWSSRPGAYGYTF. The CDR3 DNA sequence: TGTGCCTGGAGTAGCCGACCAGGTGCGTATGGCTACACCTTC.

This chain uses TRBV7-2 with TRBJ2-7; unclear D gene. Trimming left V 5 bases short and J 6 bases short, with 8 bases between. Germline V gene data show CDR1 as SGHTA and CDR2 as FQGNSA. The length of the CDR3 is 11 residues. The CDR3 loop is CASSAYAEQYF. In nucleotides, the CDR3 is TGTGCCAGCAGCGCGTACGCCGAGCAGTACTTC.

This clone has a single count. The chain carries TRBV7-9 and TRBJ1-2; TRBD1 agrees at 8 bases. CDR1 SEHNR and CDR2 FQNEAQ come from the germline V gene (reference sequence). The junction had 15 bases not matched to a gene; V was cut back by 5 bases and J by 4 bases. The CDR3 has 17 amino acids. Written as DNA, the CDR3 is TGTGCCAGCAGCCCAGCAAGCGACAGGGGATTAGGCTATGGCTACACCTTC. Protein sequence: CASSPASDRGLGYGYTF.

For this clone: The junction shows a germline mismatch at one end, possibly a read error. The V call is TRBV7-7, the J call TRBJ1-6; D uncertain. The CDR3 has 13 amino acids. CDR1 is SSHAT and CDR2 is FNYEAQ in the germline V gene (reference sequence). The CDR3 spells CASSRDYNSPLHF. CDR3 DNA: TGTGCTAGCAGCCGGGATTATAATTCACCCCTCCACTTT.

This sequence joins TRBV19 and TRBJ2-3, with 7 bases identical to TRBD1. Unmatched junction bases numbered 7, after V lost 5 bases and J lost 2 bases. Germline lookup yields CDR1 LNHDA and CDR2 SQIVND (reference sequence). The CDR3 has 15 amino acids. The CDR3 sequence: CASSLQTGSTDTQYF. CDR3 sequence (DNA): TGTGCCAGTAGTCTACAGACAGGGTCCACAGATACGCAGTATTTT.

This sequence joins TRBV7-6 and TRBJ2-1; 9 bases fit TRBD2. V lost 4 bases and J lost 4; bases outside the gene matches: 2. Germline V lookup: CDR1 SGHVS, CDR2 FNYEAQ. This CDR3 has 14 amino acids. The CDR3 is CASSSSGVYNEQFF. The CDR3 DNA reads TGTGCCAGCAGCTCTAGCGGGGTGTACAATGAGCAGTTCTTC.

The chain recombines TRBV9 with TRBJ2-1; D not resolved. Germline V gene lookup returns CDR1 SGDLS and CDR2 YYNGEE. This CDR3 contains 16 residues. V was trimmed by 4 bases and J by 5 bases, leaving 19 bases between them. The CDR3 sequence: CASSPRPHNLNNEQFF. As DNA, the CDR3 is TGTGCCAGCAGCCCTCGTCCCCATAACTTAAACAATGAGCAGTTCTTC.

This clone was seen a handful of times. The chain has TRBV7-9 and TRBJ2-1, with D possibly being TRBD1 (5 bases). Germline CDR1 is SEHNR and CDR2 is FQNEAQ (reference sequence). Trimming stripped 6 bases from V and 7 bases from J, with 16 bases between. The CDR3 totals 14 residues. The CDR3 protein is CASSSKGKENEQFF. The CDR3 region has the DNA TGTGCCAGCAGTTCAAAGGGGAAGGAGAATGAGCAGTTCTTC.

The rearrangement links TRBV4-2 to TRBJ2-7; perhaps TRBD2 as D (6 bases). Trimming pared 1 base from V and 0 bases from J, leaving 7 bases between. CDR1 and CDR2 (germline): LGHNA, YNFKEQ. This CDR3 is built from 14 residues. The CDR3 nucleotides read TGTGCCAGCAGCCAAGGGGGACTCTCCTACGAGCAGTACTTC. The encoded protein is CASSQGGLSYEQYF.

The CDR3, as DNA: TGTGCCAGCAGACCCAGGACAGTTCATGAGCAGTTCTTC. Translated: CASRPRTVHEQFF. J is TRBJ2-1 and V is TRBV28; perhaps TRBD1 as D (6 bases). V lost 6 bases and J 8 bases, leaving 14 bases between the germline ends. Germline lookup yields CDR1 MDHEN and CDR2 SYDVKM. The length of the CDR3 is 13 residues.

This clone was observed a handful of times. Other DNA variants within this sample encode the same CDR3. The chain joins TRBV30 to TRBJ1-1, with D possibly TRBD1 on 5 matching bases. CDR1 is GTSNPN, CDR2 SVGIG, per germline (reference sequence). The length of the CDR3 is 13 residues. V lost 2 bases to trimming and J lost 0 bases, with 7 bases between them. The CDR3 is CAWSRGLNTEAFF. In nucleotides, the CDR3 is TGTGCCTGGAGTAGGGGCCTGAACACTGAAGCTTTCTTT.

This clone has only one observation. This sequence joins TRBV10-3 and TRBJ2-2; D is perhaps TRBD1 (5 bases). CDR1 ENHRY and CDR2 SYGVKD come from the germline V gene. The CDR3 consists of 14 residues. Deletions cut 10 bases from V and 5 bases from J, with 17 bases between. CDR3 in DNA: TGTGCCACCCGACAGAGTTTGGGGACCGGGGAGCTGTTTTTT. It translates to CATRQSLGTGELFF.

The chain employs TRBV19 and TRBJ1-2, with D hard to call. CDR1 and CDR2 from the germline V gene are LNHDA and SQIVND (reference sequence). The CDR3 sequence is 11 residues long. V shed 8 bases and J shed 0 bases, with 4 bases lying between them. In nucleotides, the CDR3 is TGTGCCAGTGAAGCTAACTATGGCTACACCTTC. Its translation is CASEANYGYTF. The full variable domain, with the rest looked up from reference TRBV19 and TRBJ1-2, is DGGITQSPKYLFRKEGQNVTLSCEQNLNHDAMYWYRQDPGQGLRLIYYSQIVNDFQKGDIAEGYSVSREKKESFPLTVTSAQKNPTAFYLCASEANYGYTFGSGTRLTVV.

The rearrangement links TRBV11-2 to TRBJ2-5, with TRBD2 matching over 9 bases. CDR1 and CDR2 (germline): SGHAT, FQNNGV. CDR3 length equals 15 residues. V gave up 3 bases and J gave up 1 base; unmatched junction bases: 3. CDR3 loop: CASSLSSGSQETQYF. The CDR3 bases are TGTGCCAGCAGCTTGAGTAGCGGGAGCCAAGAGACCCAGTACTTC.

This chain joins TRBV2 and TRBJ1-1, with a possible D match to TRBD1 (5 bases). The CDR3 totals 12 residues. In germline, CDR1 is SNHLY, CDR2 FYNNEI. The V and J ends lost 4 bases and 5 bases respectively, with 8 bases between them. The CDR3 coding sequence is TGTGCCAGCAGTGTCCGGGGGACTGAAGCTTTCTTT. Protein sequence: CASSVRGTEAFF.